This is a list of T cell receptor beta chains from one sample in a study of blood T cell repertoires in COVID-19. The data were produced by immunoSEQ multiplex PCR, yet TCRdb's version contains in-frame clones alone and is incomplete. The sample includes 100,000 to 150,000 clones, roughly 90% of them seen just once. Specimen: peripheral blood. The receptors come from a man in his 70s with active COVID-19. CDR3s include the opening cysteine and the closing phenylalanine or tryptophan. The D gene is left open where the match is weak. Not all rows give a size; the values are once, few, many and, for expanded clones, a class.

V: TRBV6-6; J: TRBJ1-5; D: TRBD1; size: once; CDR3: CASSYRDSNNQPQHF; DNA: TGTGCCAGCAGTTACCGGGACAGTAACAATCAGCCCCAGCATTTT
V: TRBV28; J: TRBJ2-7; D: TRBD2; size: -; CDR3: CASSASGSNYEQYF; DNA: TGTGCCAGCAGCGCTAGCGGGAGTAACTACGAGCAGTACTTC
V: TRBV2; J: TRBJ2-3; D: TRBD2; size: -; CDR3: CASSQSGTYTDTQYF; DNA: TGTGCCAGCAGTCAGAGCGGGACTTACACAGATACGCAGTATTTT
V: TRBV3-1/TRBV3-2; J: TRBJ2-4; D: TRBD2; size: -; CDR3: CASSQVASGKNIQYF; DNA: TGTGCCAGCAGCCAAGTAGCTAGCGGGAAAAACATTCAGTACTTC
V: TRBV28; J: TRBJ2-7; D: TRBD1; size: -; CDR3: CASSPGTAVYSYEQYF; DNA: TGTGCCAGCAGCCCCGGGACAGCCGTTTACTCCTACGAGCAGTACTTC
V: TRBV5-1; J: TRBJ1-3; D: TRBD1; size: few; CDR3: CASSSGQGHTIYF; DNA: TGCGCCAGCAGCTCCGGACAGGGCCACACCATATATTTT
V: TRBV6-5; J: TRBJ1-2; D: -; size: -; CDR3: CASSYTRQNSGGYTF; DNA: TGTGCCAGCAGTTACACAAGACAGAACAGTGGTGGCTACACCTTC
V: TRBV6-5; J: TRBJ1-2; D: -; size: few; CDR3: CASSYGTGSVRGYTF; DNA: TGTGCCAGCAGTTACGGTACAGGGTCCGTCCGAGGCTACACCTTC
V: TRBV28; J: TRBJ1-2; D: TRBD1; size: -; CDR3: CASSLSHRGYGYTF; DNA: TGTGCCAGCAGTTTGTCTCACAGGGGCTATGGCTACACCTTC
V: TRBV5-1; J: TRBJ2-3; D: TRBD2; size: few; CDR3: CASSLRTSGATDTQYF; DNA: TGCGCCAGCAGCTTGAGGACTAGCGGGGCCACAGATACGCAGTATTTT
V: TRBV4-3; J: TRBJ2-7; D: TRBD1; size: -; CDR3: CASSQDRQGPYEQYF; DNA: TGCGCCAGCAGCCAAGATAGACAGGGACCCTACGAGCAGTACTTC
V: TRBV18; J: TRBJ2-2; D: TRBD1; size: once; CDR3: CASSPLHRQGTTGELFF; DNA: TGTGCCAGCTCACCATTGCACCGACAGGGGACGACCGGGGAGCTGTTTTTT
V: TRBV7-8; J: TRBJ2-7; D: -; size: -; CDR3: CASSAGLQGSLEQYF; DNA: TGTGCCAGCAGCGCAGGGTTACAGGGTTCCCTGGAGCAGTACTTC
V: TRBV9; J: TRBJ2-7; D: TRBD2; size: -; CDR3: CASSDPSSGRQYF; DNA: TGTGCCAGCAGCGACCCATCTAGCGGTAGGCAGTACTTC
V: TRBV27; J: TRBJ2-1; D: TRBD2; size: few; CDR3: CASSLGLVGDEQFF; DNA: TGTGCCAGCAGTTTGGGACTAGTAGGCGATGAGCAGTTCTTC
V: TRBV2; J: TRBJ2-7; D: -; size: many; CDR3: CASCRGGLAAYEQYF; DNA: TGTGCCAGCTGCCGAGGGGGGCTAGCGGCCTACGAGCAGTACTTC
V: TRBV5-1; J: TRBJ1-3; D: -; size: -; CDR3: CASSLGPGGNTIYF; DNA: TGCGCCAGCAGCTTGGGCCCGGGGGGAAACACCATATATTTT
V: TRBV9; J: TRBJ2-1; D: TRBD1; size: once; CDR3: CASSLGGESYNEQFF; DNA: TGTGCCAGCAGCCTAGGGGGCGAGTCCTACAATGAGCAGTTCTTC
V: TRBV7-2; J: TRBJ1-2; D: -; size: once; CDR3: CASSPRTVEYGYTF; DNA: TGTGCCAGCAGCCCACGGACAGTAGAATATGGCTACACCTTC
V: TRBV5-6; J: TRBJ1-2; D: -; size: -; CDR3: CASSLDGNYGYTF; DNA: TGTGCCAGCAGCTTGGACGGGAACTATGGCTACACCTTC
V: TRBV6-5; J: TRBJ2-3; D: -; size: -; CDR3: CASSRTMSTDTQYF; DNA: TGTGCCAGCAGTCGCACTATGAGCACAGATACGCAGTATTTT
V: TRBV6-5; J: TRBJ1-4; D: -; size: once; CDR3: CASSPLRPGGEKLFF; DNA: TGTGCCAGCAGCCCCCTTCGGCCAGGAGGGGAAAAACTGTTTTTT
V: TRBV3-1/TRBV3-2; J: TRBJ2-1; D: -; size: few; CDR3: CASSRLSTTNEQFF; DNA: TGTGCCAGCAGCCGACTATCGACCACCAATGAGCAGTTCTTC
V: TRBV28; J: TRBJ2-1; D: TRBD2; size: -; CDR3: CASTAGTSGSSEQFF; DNA: TGTGCCAGCACTGCCGGGACTAGCGGGAGTAGCGAGCAGTTCTTC
V: TRBV2; J: TRBJ2-2; D: TRBD1; size: -; CDR3: CATWDRGEAGELFF; DNA: TGTGCCACTTGGGACAGGGGAGAGGCCGGGGAGCTGTTTTTT
V: TRBV5-8; J: TRBJ2-3; D: -; size: -; CDR3: CASSRPQADTQYF; DNA: TGTGCCAGCAGCCGACCTCAGGCAGATACGCAGTATTTT
V: TRBV9; J: TRBJ2-5; D: TRBD1; size: -; CDR3: CASSVATGTGQETQYF; DNA: TGTGCCAGCAGCGTAGCAACCGGGACAGGGCAAGAGACCCAGTACTTC
V: TRBV28; J: TRBJ1-1; D: TRBD1; size: -; CDR3: CASRHTYRGIMNTEAFF; DNA: TGTGCCAGCAGACACACGTACAGGGGGATCATGAACACTGAAGCTTTCTTT
V: TRBV5-1; J: TRBJ1-4; D: -; size: -; CDR3: CASSSATNEKLFF; DNA: TGCGCCAGCAGCTCCGCAACTAATGAAAAACTGTTTTTT
V: TRBV27; J: TRBJ2-7; D: TRBD2; size: -; CDR3: CASMGQRGLGEQYF; DNA: TGTGCCAGCATGGGGCAGCGGGGGCTTGGGGAGCAGTACTTC
V: TRBV28; J: TRBJ2-1; D: TRBD2; size: -; CDR3: CASSLWLAGNEQFF; DNA: TGTGCCAGCAGTTTGTGGCTAGCGGGGAATGAGCAGTTCTTC
V: TRBV28; J: TRBJ1-2; D: -; size: -; CDR3: CASRARLAYVGYTF; DNA: TGTGCCAGCAGGGCAAGACTGGCCTATGTGGGCTACACCTTC
V: TRBV19; J: TRBJ2-1; D: TRBD1; size: -; CDR3: CASSVGQAFNEQFF; DNA: TGTGCCAGTAGTGTGGGACAGGCCTTCAATGAGCAGTTCTTC
V: TRBV7-9; J: TRBJ2-6; D: TRBD1; size: -; CDR3: CASTWSGGQNGANVLTF; DNA: TGTGCCAGCACCTGGTCAGGGGGCCAAAATGGGGCCAACGTCCTGACTTTC
V: TRBV4-2; J: TRBJ2-1; D: -; size: -; CDR3: CASSPSLAAPYNEQFF; DNA: TGTGCCAGCAGCCCCTCCTTAGCGGCCCCCTACAATGAGCAGTTCTTC
V: TRBV5-4; J: TRBJ1-1; D: -; size: -; CDR3: CASSPAGRLNTEAFF; DNA: TGTGCCAGCAGCCCCGCGGGACGGTTAAACACTGAAGCTTTCTTT
V: TRBV4-3; J: TRBJ2-2; D: TRBD2; size: -; CDR3: CASSRMASGSPGELFF; DNA: TGCGCCAGCAGCAGAATGGCTAGCGGGAGTCCCGGGGAGCTGTTTTTT
V: TRBV6-5; J: TRBJ2-6; D: -; size: -; CDR3: CASRTSSGANVLTF; DNA: TGTGCCAGCAGGACTAGCTCTGGGGCCAACGTCCTGACTTTC
V: TRBV5-1; J: TRBJ2-5; D: TRBD1; size: once; CDR3: CASSLAQGAQETQYF; DNA: TGCGCCAGCAGCTTGGCGCAGGGGGCCCAAGAGACCCAGTACTTC
V: TRBV7-2; J: TRBJ2-1; D: TRBD2; size: once; CDR3: CASSPPWTSGRAIEQFF; DNA: TGTGCCAGCAGCCCTCCGTGGACTAGCGGGAGGGCCATTGAGCAGTTCTTC
V: TRBV18; J: TRBJ1-2; D: TRBD1; size: -; CDR3: CASSPPLGQGDYGYTF; DNA: TGTGCCAGCTCACCACCGTTGGGACAGGGGGACTATGGCTACACCTTC
V: TRBV12-3/TRBV12-4; J: TRBJ1-5; D: -; size: -; CDR3: CASSPEVNQPQHF; DNA: TGTGCCAGCAGCCCAGAGGTCAATCAGCCCCAGCATTTT
V: TRBV11-2; J: TRBJ2-5; D: TRBD2; size: once; CDR3: CASSLSGRDLEAQYF; DNA: TGTGCCAGCAGCTTAAGCGGGAGGGATCTTGAGGCCCAGTACTTC
V: TRBV7-9; J: TRBJ2-1; D: -; size: -; CDR3: CASSPPLTSHNEQFF; DNA: TGTGCCAGCAGCCCACCGCTCACTAGCCACAATGAGCAGTTCTTC
V: TRBV3-1/TRBV3-2; J: TRBJ2-7; D: TRBD2; size: -; CDR3: CASSQEWDSGREEQYF; DNA: TGTGCCAGCAGCCAAGAGTGGGATAGCGGGAGAGAAGAGCAGTACTTC
V: TRBV5-5; J: TRBJ1-1; D: TRBD1; size: -; CDR3: CASSLRPGGMTEAFF; DNA: TGTGCCAGCAGCTTGCGGCCAGGGGGAATGACTGAAGCTTTCTTT
V: TRBV6-6; J: TRBJ2-7; D: -; size: many; CDR3: CASSYGQNYEQYF; DNA: TGTGCCAGCAGTTATGGACAGAACTACGAGCAGTACTTC
V: TRBV4-2; J: TRBJ2-2; D: -; size: -; CDR3: CASSQGEGDGELFF; DNA: TGTGCCAGCAGCCAAGGGGAGGGGGACGGGGAGCTGTTTTTT
V: TRBV28; J: TRBJ1-1; D: -; size: -; CDR3: CAGQPTGNTEAFF; DNA: TGTGCCGGTCAGCCTACAGGGAACACTGAAGCTTTCTTT
V: TRBV7-2; J: TRBJ2-3; D: TRBD2; size: -; CDR3: CASSLLSGRVGDTQYF; DNA: TGTGCCAGCAGCTTACTGAGCGGGAGGGTTGGAGATACGCAGTATTTT
V: TRBV14; J: TRBJ2-7; D: -; size: -; CDR3: CASSQVATALYEQYF; DNA: TGTGCCAGCAGCCAAGTGGCGACAGCCTTATACGAGCAGTACTTC